Detailed here is one TCR beta chain. A junction boundary mismatches the germline segment, possibly from a read error. The data stem from a study of Graves' ophthalmopathy and Graves' hyperthyroidism. Per germline, CDR1 MNHEY and CDR2 SVGAGI. This CDR3 is built from 13 residues. TCR beta CDR3 amplification used RNA transcripts. HTBI primers were used in a first-round RT-PCR, which preceded a second-round multiplex PCR. Each CDR3 protein is one row after TCRdb ran MiXCR on the multiplex PCR reads. Among roughly 500,000 distinct CDR3 sequences listed, under 15% were seen once. The sequenced material came from blood. The V call is TRBV6-5, the J call TRBJ2-5; D possibly corresponds to TRBD2 (7 bases). The TCR was taken from a woman in her twenties or thirties with Graves' ophthalmopathy. The CDR3 here is CASSSGGGSNQYF. Written as DNA, the CDR3 is TGCGCCAGCAGTTCTGGGGGGGGCTCGAACCAGTACTTC.